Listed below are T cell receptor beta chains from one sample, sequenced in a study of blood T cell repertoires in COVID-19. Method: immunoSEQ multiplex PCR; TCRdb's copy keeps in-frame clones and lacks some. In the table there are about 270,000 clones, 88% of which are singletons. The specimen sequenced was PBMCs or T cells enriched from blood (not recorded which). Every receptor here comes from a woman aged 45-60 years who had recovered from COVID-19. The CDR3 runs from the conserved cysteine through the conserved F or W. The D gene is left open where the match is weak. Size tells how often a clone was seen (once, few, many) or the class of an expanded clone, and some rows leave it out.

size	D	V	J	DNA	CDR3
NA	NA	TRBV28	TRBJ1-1	TGTGCCAGCACCATGAACACTGAAGCTTTCTTT	CASTMNTEAFF
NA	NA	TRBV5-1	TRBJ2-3	TGCGCCAGCAGCGCCGGTGATGCCCGTAGCACAGATACGCAGTATTTT	CASSAGDARSTDTQYF
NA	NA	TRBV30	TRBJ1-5	TGTGCCTGGAGAGAACAGGGTGCAAACAATCAGCCCCAGCATTTT	CAWREQGANNQPQHF
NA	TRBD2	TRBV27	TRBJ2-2	TGTGCCAGCTCAGGACTAGCGGGAGGTGACGGGGAGCTGTTTTTT	CASSGLAGGDGELFF
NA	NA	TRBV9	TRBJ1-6	TGTGCCAGCACCGGGGGGATCCCGAATAATTCACCCCTCCACTTT	CASTGGIPNNSPLHF
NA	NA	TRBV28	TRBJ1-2	TGTGCCAGCAGTTTGATTTCCGGTAACTATGGCTACACCTTC	CASSLISGNYGYTF
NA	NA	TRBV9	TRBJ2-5	TGTGCCAGCAGCCATGGACTAAAGCAAGAGACCCAGTACTTC	CASSHGLKQETQYF
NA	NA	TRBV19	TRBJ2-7	TGTGCCAGTAGTAGGTCGGGGTACTCCTACGAGCAGTACTTC	CASSRSGYSYEQYF
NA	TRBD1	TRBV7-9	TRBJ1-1	TGTGCCAGCAGCTTACAGGGGGGCACTGAAGCTTTCTTT	CASSLQGGTEAFF
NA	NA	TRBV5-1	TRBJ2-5	TGCGCCAGCAGCTTTCCTACCGGGACAACCAAAGAGACCCAGTACTTC	CASSFPTGTTKETQYF
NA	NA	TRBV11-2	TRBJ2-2	TGTGCCAGCAGCCACGGGACGAACACCGGGGAGCTGTTTTTT	CASSHGTNTGELFF
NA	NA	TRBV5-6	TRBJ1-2	TGTGCCAGCAGCTTAGACAGCTATGGCTACACCTTC	CASSLDSYGYTF
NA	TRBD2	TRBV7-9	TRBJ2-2	TGTGCCAGCAGCTCCCCTACGGGAGGCCCCACCGGGGAGCTGTTTTTT	CASSSPTGGPTGELFF
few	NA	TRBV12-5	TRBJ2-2	TGTGCTAGTGGTTTGGCATCAGACGGAGCGAACACCGGGGAGCTGTTTTTT	CASGLASDGANTGELFF
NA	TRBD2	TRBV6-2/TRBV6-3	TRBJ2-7	TGTGCCAGCAGCGGACTAGCGGGAGGGCGCGAGCAGTACTTC	CASSGLAGGREQYF
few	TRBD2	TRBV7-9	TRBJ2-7	TGTGCCAGCAGCCCCATAGGGCGCGGGAGGGACTCCTACGAGCAGTACTTC	CASSPIGRGRDSYEQYF
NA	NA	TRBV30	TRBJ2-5	TGTGCCTCGACGGAGGCCCAAGAGACCCAGTACTTC	CASTEAQETQYF
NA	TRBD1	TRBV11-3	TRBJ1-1	TGTGCCAGCAGCTTAGAAGGGGGCGACACTGAAGCTTTCTTT	CASSLEGGDTEAFF
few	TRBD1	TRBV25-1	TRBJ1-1	TGTGCCAGCAGTGAAACAGGGGGGCACTACACTGAAGCTTTCTTT	CASSETGGHYTEAFF
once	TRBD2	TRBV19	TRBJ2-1	TGTGCCAGTAGAGCTAGCGGGTCATACAATGAGCAGTTCTTC	CASRASGSYNEQFF
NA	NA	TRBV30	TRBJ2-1	TGTGCCTGGAGTGGGTATACAGGCTCCTACAATGAGCAGTTCTTC	CAWSGYTGSYNEQFF
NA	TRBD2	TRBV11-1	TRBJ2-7	TGTGCCAGCAGGGGTACGGGAGGGTACGAGCAGTACTTC	CASRGTGGYEQYF
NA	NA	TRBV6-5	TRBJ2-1	TGTGCCAGCAGCCTCACGGGACTCCCACGGGGTGCGTTCTTC	CASSLTGLPRGAFF
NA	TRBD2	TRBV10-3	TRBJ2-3	TGTGCCATCAGACCGACTAGCGGGAGGCTCGCAGATACGCAGTATTTT	CAIRPTSGRLADTQYF
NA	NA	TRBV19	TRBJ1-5	TGTGCCAGTAGTAGAACGGCGGGAGGATGGCCCCAGCATTTT	CASSRTAGGWPQHF
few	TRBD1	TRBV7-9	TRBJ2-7	TGTGCCAGCAGCTTAGTGGGACAGGGGAGCGAGCAGTACTTC	CASSLVGQGSEQYF
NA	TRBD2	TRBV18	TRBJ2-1	TGTGCCAGCTCACCGCCACACCCGGTGGGACTAGTCCTTGAGCAGTTCTTC	CASSPPHPVGLVLEQFF
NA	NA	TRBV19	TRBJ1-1	TGTGCCAGTAGCCAGGGGCGGAACACTGAAGCTTTCTTT	CASSQGRNTEAFF
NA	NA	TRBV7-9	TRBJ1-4	TGTGCCAGCAGCTTAGTTTATGGATTAGGGACACCAAATGAAAAACTGTTTTTT	CASSLVYGLGTPNEKLFF
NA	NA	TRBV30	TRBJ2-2	TGTGCCTGCAGAGGGAGCAGGAACACCGGGGAGCTGTTTTTT	CACRGSRNTGELFF
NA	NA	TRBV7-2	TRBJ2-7	TGTGCCAGCAGCGCCGACTTTCGCGAGCAGTACTTC	CASSADFREQYF
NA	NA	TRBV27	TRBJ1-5	TGTGCCAGCAGCCTAGTTAGCAATCAGCCCCAGCATTTT	CASSLVSNQPQHF
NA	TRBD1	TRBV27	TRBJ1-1	TGTGCCAGCACCTCGGGACAGGAGAACACTGAAGCTTTCTTT	CASTSGQENTEAFF
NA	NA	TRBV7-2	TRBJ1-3	TGTGCCAGCAGCTTAGTCGGCAGGGTAAACACCATATATTTT	CASSLVGRVNTIYF
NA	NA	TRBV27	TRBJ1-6	TGTGCCAGCAGTTTTGGGGGGAGCTCCTATAATTCACCCCTCCACTTT	CASSFGGSSYNSPLHF
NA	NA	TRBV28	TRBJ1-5	TGTGCCAGCACCCAGGGGCATAGCAATCAGCCCCAGCATTTT	CASTQGHSNQPQHF
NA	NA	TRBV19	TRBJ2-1	TGTGCCAGTAGTATGGGCAGCTCCTACAATGAGCAGTTCTTC	CASSMGSSYNEQFF
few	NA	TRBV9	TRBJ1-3	TGTGCCAGCAGCGTAGTGCCGGGAGGGGGAAACACCATATATTTT	CASSVVPGGGNTIYF
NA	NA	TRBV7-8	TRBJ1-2	TGTGCCAGCAGCTTAGATAGCAGTTCCCTTTATGGCTACACCTTC	CASSLDSSSLYGYTF
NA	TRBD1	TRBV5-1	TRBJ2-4	TGCGCCAGCAGCTTACCAGGGCAGGGGGAGGCCAAAAACATTCAGTACTTC	CASSLPGQGEAKNIQYF
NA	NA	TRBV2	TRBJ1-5	TGTGCCAGCAGACGTGGAGAACAGGTAAACAATCAGCCCCAGCATTTT	CASRRGEQVNNQPQHF
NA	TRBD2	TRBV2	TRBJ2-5	TGTGCCAGCCTCAGACTAGCGGGAGAGACCCAGTACTTC	CASLRLAGETQYF
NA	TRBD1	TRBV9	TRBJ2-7	TGTGCCAGCAGCTTACGGACAGGGTTAGACGAGCAGTACTTC	CASSLRTGLDEQYF
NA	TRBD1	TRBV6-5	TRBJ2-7	TGTGCCAGCAGTTACTCACAGGGGCCTATCATCTACGAGCAGTACTTC	CASSYSQGPIIYEQYF
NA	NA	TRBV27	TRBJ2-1	TGTGCCAGCAGTTTATGGCCTGGAGGGAGCAATGAGCAGTTCTTC	CASSLWPGGSNEQFF